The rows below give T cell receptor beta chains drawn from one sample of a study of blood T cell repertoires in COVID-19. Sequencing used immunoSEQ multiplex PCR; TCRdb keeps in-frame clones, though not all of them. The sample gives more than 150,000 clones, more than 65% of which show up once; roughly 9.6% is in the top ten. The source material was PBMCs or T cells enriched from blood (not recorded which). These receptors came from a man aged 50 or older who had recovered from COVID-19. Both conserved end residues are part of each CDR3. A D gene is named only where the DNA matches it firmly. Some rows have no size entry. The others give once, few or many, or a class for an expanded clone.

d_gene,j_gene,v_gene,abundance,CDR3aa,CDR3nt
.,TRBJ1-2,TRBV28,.,CASMAVYGYTF,TGTGCCAGCATGGCCGTTTATGGCTACACCTTC
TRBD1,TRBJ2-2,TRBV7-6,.,CASSRTGTPGELFF,TGTGCCAGCAGCCGGACAGGGACGCCCGGGGAGCTGTTTTTT
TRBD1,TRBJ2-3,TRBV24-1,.,CATSGFGGTGTTDTQYF,TGTGCCACCAGTGGTTTTGGGGGGACAGGAACCACAGATACGCAGTATTTT
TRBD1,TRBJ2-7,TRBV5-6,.,CASSSGQGRMDEQYF,TGTGCCAGCAGCTCCGGACAGGGGCGAATGGACGAGCAGTACTTC
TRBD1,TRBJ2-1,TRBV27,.,CASSRGQGGHNEQFF,TGTGCCAGCAGTCGAGGACAGGGCGGACACAATGAGCAGTTCTTC
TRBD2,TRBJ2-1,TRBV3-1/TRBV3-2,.,CASSQGTSGRGDEQFF,TGTGCCAGCAGCCAAGGGACTAGCGGGAGGGGGGATGAGCAGTTCTTC
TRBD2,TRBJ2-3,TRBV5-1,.,CASSLTRAGGGTDTQYF,TGCGCCAGCAGCTTGACCCGAGCGGGGGGAGGCACAGATACGCAGTATTTT
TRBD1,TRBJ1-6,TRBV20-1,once,CSASRTGIHNSPLHF,TGCAGTGCTAGTAGGACAGGGATTCATAATTCACCCCTCCACTTT
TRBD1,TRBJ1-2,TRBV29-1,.,CSVEAPGQVYGYTF,TGCAGCGTTGAGGCCCCGGGACAGGTATATGGCTACACCTTC
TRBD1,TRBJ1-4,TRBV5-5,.,CASTLTGGSEKLFF,TGTGCCAGCACCTTGACAGGGGGCTCTGAAAAACTGTTTTTT
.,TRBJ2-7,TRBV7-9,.,CASRRGNGVDEQYF,TGTGCCAGCAGGAGAGGGAACGGCGTCGACGAGCAGTACTTC
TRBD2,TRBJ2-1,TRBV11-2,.,CASSLAALAAYNEQFF,TGTGCCAGCAGCTTAGCAGCGCTAGCGGCGTACAATGAGCAGTTCTTC
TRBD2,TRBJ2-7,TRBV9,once,CASSVEAGSSYEQYF,TGTGCCAGCAGCGTAGAAGCGGGGAGCTCCTACGAGCAGTACTTC
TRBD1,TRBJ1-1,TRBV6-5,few,CASTQGQMNTEAFF,TGTGCCAGCACCCAGGGACAGATGAACACTGAAGCTTTCTTT
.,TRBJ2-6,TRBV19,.,CASSIWSSGANVLTF,TGTGCCAGTAGTATATGGAGCTCTGGGGCCAACGTCCTGACTTTC
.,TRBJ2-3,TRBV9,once,CASSVVAGTDTQYF,TGTGCCAGCAGCGTAGTCGCGGGCACAGATACGCAGTATTTT
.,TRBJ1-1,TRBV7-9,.,CASSVDRIEAFF,TGTGCCAGCAGCGTCGACAGGATTGAAGCTTTCTTT
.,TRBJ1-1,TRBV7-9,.,CASSLDATGEAFF,TGTGCCAGCAGCTTAGACGCAACTGGTGAAGCTTTCTTT
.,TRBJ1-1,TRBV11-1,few,CASSILQGMNTEAFF,TGTGCCAGCAGCATCTTACAGGGAATGAACACTGAAGCTTTCTTT
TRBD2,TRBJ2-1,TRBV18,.,CASSSGGRNEQFF,TGTGCCAGCTCCTCGGGGGGAAGGAATGAGCAGTTCTTC
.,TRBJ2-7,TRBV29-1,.,CSGTEGSYEQYF,TGCAGCGGGACAGAGGGTAGCTACGAGCAGTACTTC
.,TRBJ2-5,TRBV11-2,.,CASSLGRARGHETQYF,TGTGCCAGCAGCTTGGGGAGGGCGCGGGGGCACGAGACCCAGTACTTC
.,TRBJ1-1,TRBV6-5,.,CASSYSTGNTEAFF,TGTGCCAGCAGTTACTCAACAGGGAACACTGAAGCTTTCTTT
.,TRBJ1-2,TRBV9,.,CASSVLEESYTF,TGTGCCAGCAGCGTGTTGGAGGAGAGCTACACCTTC
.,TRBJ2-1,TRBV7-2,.,CASSFGGRPYNEQFF,TGTGCCAGCAGCTTCGGCGGGCGCCCTTACAATGAGCAGTTCTTC
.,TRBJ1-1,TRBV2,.,CASSEARADEAFF,TGTGCCAGCAGTGAAGCGCGGGCGGACGAAGCTTTCTTT
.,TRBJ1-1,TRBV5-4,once,CASTQGLPRATEAFF,TGTGCCAGCACCCAGGGCCTCCCCAGGGCTACTGAAGCTTTCTTT
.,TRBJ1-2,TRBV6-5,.,CASSYGGEGYTF,TGTGCCAGCAGTTACGGGGGGGAGGGCTACACCTTC
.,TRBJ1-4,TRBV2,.,CASSDLTAIPTNEKLFF,TGTGCCAGCAGTGATTTGACAGCCATTCCAACTAATGAAAAACTGTTTTTT
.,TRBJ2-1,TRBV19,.,CASSIVLVPYNEQFF,TGTGCCAGTAGTATAGTTCTAGTCCCCTACAATGAGCAGTTCTTC
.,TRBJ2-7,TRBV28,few,CASTGRGYEQYF,TGTGCCAGCACGGGTAGGGGATACGAGCAGTACTTC
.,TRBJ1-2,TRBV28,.,CASSPQVGGSRGYTF,TGTGCCAGCAGCCCCCAAGTTGGGGGCAGTCGCGGCTACACCTTC
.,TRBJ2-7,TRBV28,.,CASSLRGYYEQYF,TGTGCCAGCAGTTTAAGGGGATACTACGAGCAGTACTTC
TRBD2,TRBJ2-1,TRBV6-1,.,CASSENLAGLGYEQFF,TGTGCCAGCAGTGAAAACCTAGCGGGATTAGGCTATGAGCAGTTCTTC
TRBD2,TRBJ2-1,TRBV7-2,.,CASRNSLAGANNEQFF,TGTGCCAGCAGGAATTCTCTAGCGGGGGCAAACAATGAGCAGTTCTTC
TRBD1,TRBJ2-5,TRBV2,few,CASSVQGTGGETQYF,TGTGCCAGCAGTGTGCAGGGGACAGGGGGAGAGACCCAGTACTTC
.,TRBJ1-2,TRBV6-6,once,CASSYSLGEDGYTF,TGTGCCAGCAGTTACTCGTTAGGGGAGGACGGCTACACCTTC
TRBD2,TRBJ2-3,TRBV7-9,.,CASSLEVGGYGTDTQYF,TGTGCCAGCAGCTTAGAGGTCGGGGGGTACGGCACAGATACGCAGTATTTT
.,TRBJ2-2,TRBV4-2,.,CASSQEQRSEAGELFF,TGTGCCAGCAGCCAAGAGCAGCGGAGCGAGGCCGGGGAGCTGTTTTTT